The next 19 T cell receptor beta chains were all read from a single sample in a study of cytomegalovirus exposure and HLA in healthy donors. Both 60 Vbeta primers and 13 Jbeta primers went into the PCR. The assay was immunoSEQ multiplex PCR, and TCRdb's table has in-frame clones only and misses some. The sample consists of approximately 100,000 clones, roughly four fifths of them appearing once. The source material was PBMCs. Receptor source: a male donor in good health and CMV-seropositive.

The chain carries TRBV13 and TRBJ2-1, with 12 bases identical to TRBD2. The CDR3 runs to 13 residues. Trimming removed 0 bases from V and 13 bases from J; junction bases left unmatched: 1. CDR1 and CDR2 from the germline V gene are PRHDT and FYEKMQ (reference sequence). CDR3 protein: CASSLGLAGGQFF. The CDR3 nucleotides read TGTGCCAGCAGCTTAGGACTAGCGGGGGGCCAGTTCTTC.

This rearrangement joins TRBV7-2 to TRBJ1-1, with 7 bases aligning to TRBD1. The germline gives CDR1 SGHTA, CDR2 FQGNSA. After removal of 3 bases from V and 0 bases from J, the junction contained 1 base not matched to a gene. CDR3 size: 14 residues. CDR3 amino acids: CASSFRGVNTEAFF. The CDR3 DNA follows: TGTGCCAGCAGCTTCAGGGGGGTGAACACTGAAGCTTTCTTT.

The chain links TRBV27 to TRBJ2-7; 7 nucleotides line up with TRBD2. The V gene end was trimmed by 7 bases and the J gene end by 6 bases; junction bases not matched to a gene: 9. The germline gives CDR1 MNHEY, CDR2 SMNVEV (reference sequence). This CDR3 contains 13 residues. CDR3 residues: CASMFTSAGEQYF. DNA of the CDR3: TGTGCCAGCATGTTTACTAGCGCAGGCGAGCAGTACTTC.

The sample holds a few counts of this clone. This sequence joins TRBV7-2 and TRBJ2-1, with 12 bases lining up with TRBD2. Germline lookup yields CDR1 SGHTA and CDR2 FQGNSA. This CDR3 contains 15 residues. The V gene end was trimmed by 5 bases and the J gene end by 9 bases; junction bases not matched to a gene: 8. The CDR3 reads CASSPRLAGAAEQFF. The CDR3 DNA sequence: TGTGCCAGCAGCCCCCGACTAGCGGGGGCGGCTGAGCAGTTCTTC.

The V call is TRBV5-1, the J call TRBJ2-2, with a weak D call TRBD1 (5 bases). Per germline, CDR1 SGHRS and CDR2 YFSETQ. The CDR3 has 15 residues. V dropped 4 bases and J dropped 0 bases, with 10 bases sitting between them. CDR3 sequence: CASSSSGTNTGELFF. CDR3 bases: TGCGCCAGCAGCAGCTCAGGGACGAACACCGGGGAGCTGTTTTTT.

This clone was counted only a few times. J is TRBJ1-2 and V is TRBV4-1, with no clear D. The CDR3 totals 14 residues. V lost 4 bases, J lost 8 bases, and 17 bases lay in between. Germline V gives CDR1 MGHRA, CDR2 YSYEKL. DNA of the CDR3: TGCGCCAGCAGCCCGTTCGGTAAGGGAGGGGGCTACACCTTC. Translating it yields CASSPFGKGGGYTF.

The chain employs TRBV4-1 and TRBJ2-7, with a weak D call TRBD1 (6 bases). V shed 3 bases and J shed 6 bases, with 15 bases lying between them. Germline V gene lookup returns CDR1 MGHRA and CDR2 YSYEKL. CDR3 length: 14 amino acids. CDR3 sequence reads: CASSHETGQPEQYF. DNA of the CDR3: TGCGCCAGCAGCCATGAGACGGGACAACCCGAGCAGTACTTC.

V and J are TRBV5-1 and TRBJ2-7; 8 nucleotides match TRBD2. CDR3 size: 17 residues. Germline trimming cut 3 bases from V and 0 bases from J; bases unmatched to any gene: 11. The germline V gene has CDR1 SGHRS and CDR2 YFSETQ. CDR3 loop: CASSSQLLAGSSYEQYF. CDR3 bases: TGCGCCAGCAGCTCCCAGCTCTTAGCGGGGAGCTCCTACGAGCAGTACTTC.

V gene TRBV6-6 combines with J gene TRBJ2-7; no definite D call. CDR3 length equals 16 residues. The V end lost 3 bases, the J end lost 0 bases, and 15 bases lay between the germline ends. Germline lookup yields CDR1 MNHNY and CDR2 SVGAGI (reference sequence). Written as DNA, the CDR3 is TGTGCCAGCAGTTATAGCCTCCTCAGTCACTCCTACGAGCAGTACTTC. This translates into CASSYSLLSHSYEQYF.

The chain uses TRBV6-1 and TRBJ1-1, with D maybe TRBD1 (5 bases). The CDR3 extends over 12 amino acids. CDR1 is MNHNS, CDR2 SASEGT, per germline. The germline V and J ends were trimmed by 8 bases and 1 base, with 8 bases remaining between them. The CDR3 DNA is TGTGCCAGCCGCACAGGGAACACTGAAGCTTTCTTT. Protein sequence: CASRTGNTEAFF.

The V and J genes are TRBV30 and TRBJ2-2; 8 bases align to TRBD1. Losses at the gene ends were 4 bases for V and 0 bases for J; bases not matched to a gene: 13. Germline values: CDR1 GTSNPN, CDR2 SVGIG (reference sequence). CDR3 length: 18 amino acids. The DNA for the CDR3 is TGTGCCTGGACATCAGGGGGCGGGCCGTACGCGAACACCGGGGAGCTGTTTTTT. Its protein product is CAWTSGGGPYANTGELFF.

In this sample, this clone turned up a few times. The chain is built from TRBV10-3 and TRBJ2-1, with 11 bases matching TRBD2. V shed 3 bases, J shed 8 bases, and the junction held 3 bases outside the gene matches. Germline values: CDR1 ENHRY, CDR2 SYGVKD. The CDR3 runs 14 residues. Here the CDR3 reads CAISDSGGADEQFF. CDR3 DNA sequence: TGTGCCATCAGTGATAGCGGGGGGGCCGATGAGCAGTTCTTC.

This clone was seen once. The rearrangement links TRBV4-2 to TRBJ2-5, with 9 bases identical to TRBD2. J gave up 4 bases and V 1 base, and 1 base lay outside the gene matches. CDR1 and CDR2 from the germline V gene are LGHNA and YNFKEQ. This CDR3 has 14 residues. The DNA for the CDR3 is TGTGCCAGCAGCCAAGGCGGGGGGGGAGAGACCCAGTACTTC. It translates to CASSQGGGGETQYF.

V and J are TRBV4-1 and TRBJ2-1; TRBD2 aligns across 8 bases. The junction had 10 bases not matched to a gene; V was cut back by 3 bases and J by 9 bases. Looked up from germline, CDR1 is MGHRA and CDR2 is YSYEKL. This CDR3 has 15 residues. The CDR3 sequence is CASSQDPGLGSEQFF. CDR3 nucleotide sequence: TGCGCCAGCAGCCAGGACCCGGGACTAGGTAGTGAGCAGTTCTTC.

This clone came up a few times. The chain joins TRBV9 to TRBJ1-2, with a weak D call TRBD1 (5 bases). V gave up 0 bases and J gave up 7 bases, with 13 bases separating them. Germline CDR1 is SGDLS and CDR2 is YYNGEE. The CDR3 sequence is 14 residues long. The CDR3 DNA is TGTGCCAGCAGCGTAGGGGCAGGGTCAGGTGGCTACACCTTC. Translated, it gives CASSVGAGSGGYTF.

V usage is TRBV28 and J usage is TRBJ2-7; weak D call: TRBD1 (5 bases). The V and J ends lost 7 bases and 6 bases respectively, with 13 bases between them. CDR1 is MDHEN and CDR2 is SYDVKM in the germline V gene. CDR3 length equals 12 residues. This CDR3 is CASTTGPLEQYF. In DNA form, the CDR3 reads TGTGCCAGCACTACAGGTCCCCTCGAGCAGTACTTC.

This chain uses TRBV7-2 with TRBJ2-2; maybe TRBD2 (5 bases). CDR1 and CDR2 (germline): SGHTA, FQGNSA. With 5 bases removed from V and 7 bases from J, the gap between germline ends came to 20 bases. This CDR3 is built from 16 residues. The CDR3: CASSPPPSRGFGELFF. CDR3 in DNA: TGTGCCAGCAGCCCCCCCCCGAGTAGAGGGTTCGGGGAGCTGTTTTTT.

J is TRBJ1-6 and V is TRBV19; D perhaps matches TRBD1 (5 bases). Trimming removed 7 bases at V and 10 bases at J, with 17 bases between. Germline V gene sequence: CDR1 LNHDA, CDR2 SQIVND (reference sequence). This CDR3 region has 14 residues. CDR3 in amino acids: CASTSDSFLSPLHF. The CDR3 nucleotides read TGTGCCAGTACTTCCGACAGTTTTCTCTCACCCCTCCACTTT. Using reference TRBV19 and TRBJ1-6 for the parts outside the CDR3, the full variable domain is DGGITQSPKYLFRKEGQNVTLSCEQNLNHDAMYWYRQDPGQGLRLIYYSQIVNDFQKGDIAEGYSVSREKKESFPLTVTSAQKNPTAFYLCASTSDSFLSPLHFGNGTRLTVT.

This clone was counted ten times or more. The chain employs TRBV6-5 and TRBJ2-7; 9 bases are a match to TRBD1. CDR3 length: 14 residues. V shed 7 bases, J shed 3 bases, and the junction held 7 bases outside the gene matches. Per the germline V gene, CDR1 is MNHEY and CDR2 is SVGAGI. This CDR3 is CASTLRQGGYEQYF. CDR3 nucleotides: TGTGCCAGCACTCTAAGACAGGGGGGCTACGAGCAGTACTTC.